This T cell receptor (beta chain) is from a study of T cell responses to AZD1222 COVID-19 vaccine. Findings and caveats of the study: CD4 TCRs associated with vaccination spanned spike, dominating at 160-218 and 743-854. In a largely white British group with more females than males, clonal diversity was possibly underestimated.

This CDR3 is built from 15 residues. With 4 bases removed from V and 7 bases from J, the gap between germline ends came to 17 bases. CDR1 is SGHNT, CDR2 YYREEE, per germline (reference sequence). Note on this clone: What it binds is not known.

Sequencing was performed with immunoSEQ multiplex PCR; in TCRdb, only in-frame clones are kept and a portion is missing. The sample has 100,000 to 140,000 clones, about 90% seen once; the top ten hold 20% to 25%. The TCR sequence derives from an adult in good health. V and J are TRBV5-4 and TRBJ1-4; D is possibly TRBD1 (5 bases). The sample was peripheral blood, taken on day 0 of AZD1222 vaccination. The CDR3 is CASSLGGRTLEKLFF. The CDR3 nucleotides read TGTGCCAGCAGCCTGGGGGGTAGGACCCTTGAAAAACTGTTTTTT.